These T cell receptor beta chains were read from a single sample in a study of Graves' ophthalmopathy and Graves' hyperthyroidism. TCRdb re-called the multiplex PCR reads through MiXCR, storing one row per CDR3 protein. This table has roughly 610,000 distinct CDR3 sequences, about a fifth appearing once. Sequencing input: peripheral blood. These receptors originate from a woman younger than 35 with stable Graves' hyperthyroidism. Some clones in this sample may be carry-over from other donors' samples. Both conserved end residues are part of each CDR3. A D gene is named only where the DNA matches it firmly. Clone size is given for some rows only: seen once, a few or many times, or a class if the clone is expanded.

size	D	J	V	CDR3	DNA
few	TRBD1	TRBJ1-1	TRBV2	CASSPRGKNTEAFF	TGTGCCAGCAGTCCCAGGGGGAAGAACACTGAAGCTTTCTTT
many	TRBD2	TRBJ2-2	TRBV7-8	CASSLRNSGSGNTGELFF	TGTGCCAGCAGCCTACGCAATAGCGGGAGTGGGAACACCGGGGAGCTGTTTTTT
many	-	TRBJ1-5	TRBV25-1	CASSDGPGDSNQPQHF	TGTGCCAGCAGTGATGGACCCGGGGATAGCAATCAGCCCCAGCATTTT
-	-	TRBJ2-5	TRBV5-1	CASSSFGVRETQYF	TGCGCCAGCAGCTCGTTCGGGGTCAGAGAGACCCAGTACTTC
-	-	TRBJ2-3	TRBV6-5	CASSYRGDTQYF	TGTGCCAGCAGTTACCGTGGGGATACGCAGTATTTT
many	TRBD1	TRBJ2-4	TRBV12-5	CASGSDRGQPKNIQYF	TGTGCTAGTGGTTCCGACAGGGGGCAACCCAAAAACATTCAGTACTTC
-	-	TRBJ1-1	TRBV12-3/TRBV12-4	CASSLFPEGRAEAFF	TGTGCCAGCAGTTTATTTCCAGAGGGAAGGGCTGAAGCTTTCTTT
many	-	TRBJ1-2	TRBV4-1	CASSQAQGTNYGYTF	TGCGCCAGCAGCCAAGCCCAGGGGACTAACTATGGCTACACCTTC
many	-	TRBJ1-5	TRBV12-3/TRBV12-4	CASSLGKGSNQPQHF	TGTGCCAGCAGTTTAGGGAAGGGAAGCAATCAGCCCCAGCATTTT
many	TRBD1	TRBJ1-5	TRBV6-2/TRBV6-3	CASSYRDRGQPQHF	TGTGCCAGCAGTTACCGGGACAGAGGACAGCCCCAGCATTTT
few	-	TRBJ1-2	TRBV12-3/TRBV12-4	CASSLVSNYGYTF	TGTGCCAGCAGTTTAGTCAGTAACTATGGCTACACCTTC
few	TRBD1	TRBJ1-1	TRBV7-3	CASSLMGDSRTEAFF	TGTGCCAGCAGCTTAATGGGGGACAGTCGGACTGAAGCTTTCTTT
-	-	TRBJ1-1	TRBV28	CASSSFPGTAFF	TGTGCCAGCAGCTCCTTCCCGGGCACAGCTTTCTTT
-	TRBD1	TRBJ2-2	TRBV5-1	CATGPGTGRTGELFF	TGCGCCACAGGTCCCGGGACAGGGAGGACCGGGGAGCTGTTTTTT
many	-	TRBJ2-5	TRBV15	CATSRVDLIQETQYF	TGTGCCACCAGCAGAGTCGACTTAATCCAAGAGACCCAGTACTTC
-	TRBD1	TRBJ1-2	TRBV7-2	CASSPRGRDTF	TGTGCCAGCAGCCCCAGGGGGCGGGACACCTTC
many	-	TRBJ2-5	TRBV9	CASSVDRGSIETQYF	TGTGCCAGCAGCGTAGACCGAGGGAGCATTGAGACCCAGTACTTC
few	-	TRBJ1-2	TRBV18	CASSPPERTYGYTF	TGTGCCAGCTCACCCCCGGAGAGAACCTATGGCTACACCTTC
-	TRBD2	TRBJ2-7	TRBV6-5	CASSYSMDSGVFYEQYF	TGTGCCAGCAGTTACTCGATGGATAGCGGGGTGTTTTACGAGCAGTACTTC
many	TRBD1	TRBJ1-2	TRBV30	CAWIGTEFYGYTF	TGTGCCTGGATTGGGACAGAGTTCTATGGCTACACCTTC
-	-	TRBJ2-1	TRBV27	CASSRDGSSYNEQFF	TGTGCCAGCAGTAGGGACGGTAGCTCCTACAATGAGCAGTTCTTC
many	TRBD1	TRBJ2-4	TRBV6-1	CASLDRGLEEAKNIQYF	TGTGCCAGCTTGGACAGGGGGCTCGAAGAAGCCAAAAACATTCAGTACTTC
many	-	TRBJ1-1	TRBV19	CASSRGVLNTEAFF	TGTGCCAGTAGTAGGGGGGTACTGAACACTGAAGCTTTCTTT
many	-	TRBJ1-1	TRBV5-1	CASSLGGGNANTEAFF	TGCGCCAGCAGCTTGGGGGGAGGGAATGCGAACACTGAAGCTTTCTTT
few	TRBD2	TRBJ2-2	TRBV5-4	CASSVAGVNGELFF	TGTGCCAGCAGCGTAGCGGGAGTCAACGGGGAGCTGTTTTTT
many	TRBD1	TRBJ1-5	TRBV6-1	CASRGTAVNQPQHF	TGTGCCAGCAGGGGGACAGCCGTAAATCAGCCCCAGCATTTT
many	TRBD1	TRBJ2-7	TRBV12-3/TRBV12-4	CASSFRTGGLVYEQYF	TGTGCCAGCAGTTTCAGGACAGGGGGCCTCGTCTACGAGCAGTACTTC